A selection of T cell receptor beta chains follows, all from one sample in a study of PD-1 blockade in classical Hodgkin lymphoma. Libraries were prepared by immunoSEQ multiplex PCR; TCRdb keeps only in-frame clonotypes and omits some of them. The sample has 17,000 or so clones; almost 85% are singletons. The sequencing sample was made of peripheral blood mononuclear cells (PBMCs). These receptors came from a human donor with classical Hodgkin lymphoma. Both conserved end residues are part of each CDR3. A clone size is listed for some rows: how often the clone was seen (once, few, many), or a class if it is expanded.

>NA|TRBV28|TRBJ1-6
CASSFLNSPLHF
>NA|TRBV19|TRBJ2-6
CASSIRGDNGANVLTF
>NA|TRBV2|TRBJ2-2
CASSEAGELFF
>few|TRBV2|TRBJ1-2
CASRKLLGDGYGYTF
>NA|TRBV11-3|TRBJ2-1
CASSSGTMSNEQFF
>NA|TRBV28|TRBJ2-2
CASSLPGVDTGELFF
>once|TRBV19|TRBJ1-5
CASSIASGANQPQHF
>medium-sized|TRBV7-9|TRBJ2-7
CASSLARGLAHEQYF
>NA|TRBV7-8|TRBJ2-7
CASSLEGLAGGEQYF
>few|TRBV21-1|TRBJ2-1
CAGYSNEQFF
>once|TRBV5-1|TRBJ2-3
CASSSGTATSTDTQYF
>NA|TRBV27|TRBJ2-1
CASSLRGGLNEQFF
>once|TRBV28|TRBJ1-5
CASFEQDQPQHF
>NA|TRBV7-2|TRBJ1-2
CASSLRNTNYGYTF
>NA|TRBV19|TRBJ2-7
CASSTISGSSYEQYF
>NA|TRBV19|TRBJ1-1
CASRAGGSVTEAFF
>NA|TRBV19|TRBJ2-3
CASSRRLAFATDTQYF
>NA|TRBV4-1|TRBJ2-7
CASSQDWFPGYEQYF
>NA|TRBV19|TRBJ1-5
CASMGGGPDSLRPQHF
>NA|TRBV29-1|TRBJ2-7
CSVAMLGAYEQYF
>NA|TRBV28|TRBJ2-7
CASSFPQGLGYEQYF
>NA|TRBV9|TRBJ2-1
CASSVGLAGTNDEQFF
>NA|TRBV7-9|TRBJ2-7
CASSLRGQPREQYF
>NA|TRBV27|TRBJ1-1
CASRRNTEAFF
>NA|TRBV11-2|TRBJ2-7
CASSLDRSHKQYF
>NA|TRBV15|TRBJ2-6
CATSGGGFSGANVLTF
>NA|TRBV10-1|TRBJ2-7
CASSALAGSYEQYF
>NA|TRBV27|TRBJ2-7
CASSLGGAPEAEQYF
>NA|TRBV7-6|TRBJ2-1
CASSLFASPGSDEQFF
>NA|TRBV19|TRBJ2-2
CASRLAGAGELFF
>once|TRBV28|TRBJ1-1
CASPPSWFGNTEAFF
>NA|TRBV18|TRBJ2-5
CASSPGAEEETQYF
>NA|TRBV11-2|TRBJ2-6
CASSLGLWGANVLTF
>NA|TRBV25-1|TRBJ1-4
CASSATPGAVTTNEKLFF
>NA|TRBV6-1|TRBJ2-7
CASSEASSLSEQYF
>NA|TRBV4-1|TRBJ2-1
CASSQDPTDEQFF
>once|TRBV28|TRBJ1-2
CASSFTVGQGADGYTF
>NA|TRBV5-1|TRBJ2-1
CASSLAQGLYNEQFF
>NA|TRBV27|TRBJ2-2
CASSLSDPETGELFF
>NA|TRBV19|TRBJ1-2
CASSIGPGSGYTF
>NA|TRBV7-8|TRBJ1-2
CASSPTGQSYGYTF
>NA|TRBV10-3|TRBJ1-2
CAISESSGRGYGYTF
>NA|TRBV7-9|TRBJ2-7
CASSRRDPSYEQYF
>once|TRBV19|TRBJ2-5
CASRDQETQYF
>NA|TRBV18|TRBJ2-5
CASSPRGNQETQYF
>NA|TRBV11-3|TRBJ1-3
CASSLGRGPQGSGNTIYF
>NA|TRBV7-2|TRBJ2-1
CASRGTASSYNEQFF
>NA|TRBV28|TRBJ1-1
CASSLQQVYGAFF
>NA|TRBV27|TRBJ1-5
CASSPDRSYSNQPQHF
>NA|TRBV7-9|TRBJ2-7
CASSSEVVGSEQYF
>few|TRBV7-9|TRBJ2-1
CASSPTPYNEQFF
>NA|TRBV6-1|TRBJ2-7
CASSEALRGSSYEQYF